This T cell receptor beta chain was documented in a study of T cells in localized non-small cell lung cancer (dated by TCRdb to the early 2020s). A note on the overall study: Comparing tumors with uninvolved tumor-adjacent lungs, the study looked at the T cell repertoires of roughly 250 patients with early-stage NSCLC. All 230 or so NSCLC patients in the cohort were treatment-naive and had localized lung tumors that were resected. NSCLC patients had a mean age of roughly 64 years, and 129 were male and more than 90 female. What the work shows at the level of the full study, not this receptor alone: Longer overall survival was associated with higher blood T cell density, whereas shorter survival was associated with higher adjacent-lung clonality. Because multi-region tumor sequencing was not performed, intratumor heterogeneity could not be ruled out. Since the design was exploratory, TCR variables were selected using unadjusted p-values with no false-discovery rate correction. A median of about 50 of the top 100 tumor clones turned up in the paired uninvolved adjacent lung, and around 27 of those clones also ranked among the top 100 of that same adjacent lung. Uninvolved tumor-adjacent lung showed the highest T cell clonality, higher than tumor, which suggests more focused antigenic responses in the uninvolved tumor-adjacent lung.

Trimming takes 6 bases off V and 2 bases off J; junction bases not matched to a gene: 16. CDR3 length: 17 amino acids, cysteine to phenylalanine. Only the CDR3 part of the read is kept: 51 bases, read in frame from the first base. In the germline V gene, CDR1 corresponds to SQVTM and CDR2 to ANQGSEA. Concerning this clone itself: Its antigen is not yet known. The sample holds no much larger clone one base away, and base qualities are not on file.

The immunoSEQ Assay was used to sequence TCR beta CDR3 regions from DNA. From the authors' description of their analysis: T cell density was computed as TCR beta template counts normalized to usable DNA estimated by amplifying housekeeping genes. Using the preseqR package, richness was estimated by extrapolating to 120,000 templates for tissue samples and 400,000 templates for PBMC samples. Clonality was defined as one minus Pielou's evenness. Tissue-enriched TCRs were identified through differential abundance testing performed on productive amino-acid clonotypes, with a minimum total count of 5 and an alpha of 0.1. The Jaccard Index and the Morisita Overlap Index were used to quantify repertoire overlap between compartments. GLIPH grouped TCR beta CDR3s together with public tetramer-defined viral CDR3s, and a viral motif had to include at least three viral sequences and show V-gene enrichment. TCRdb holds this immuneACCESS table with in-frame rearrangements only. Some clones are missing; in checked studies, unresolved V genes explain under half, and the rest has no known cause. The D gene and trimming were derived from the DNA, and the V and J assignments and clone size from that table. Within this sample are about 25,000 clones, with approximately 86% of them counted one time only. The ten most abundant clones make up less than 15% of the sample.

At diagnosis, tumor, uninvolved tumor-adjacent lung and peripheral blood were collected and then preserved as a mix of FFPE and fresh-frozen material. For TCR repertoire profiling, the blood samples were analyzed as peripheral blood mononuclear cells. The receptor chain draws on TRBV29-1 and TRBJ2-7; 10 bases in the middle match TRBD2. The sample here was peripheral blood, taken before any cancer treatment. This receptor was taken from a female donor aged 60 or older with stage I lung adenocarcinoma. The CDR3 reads CSVVSPSGSVWTYEQYF. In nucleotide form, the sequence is TGCAGCGTAGTAAGCCCTAGCGGGAGTGTCTGGACCTACGAGCAGTACTTC.